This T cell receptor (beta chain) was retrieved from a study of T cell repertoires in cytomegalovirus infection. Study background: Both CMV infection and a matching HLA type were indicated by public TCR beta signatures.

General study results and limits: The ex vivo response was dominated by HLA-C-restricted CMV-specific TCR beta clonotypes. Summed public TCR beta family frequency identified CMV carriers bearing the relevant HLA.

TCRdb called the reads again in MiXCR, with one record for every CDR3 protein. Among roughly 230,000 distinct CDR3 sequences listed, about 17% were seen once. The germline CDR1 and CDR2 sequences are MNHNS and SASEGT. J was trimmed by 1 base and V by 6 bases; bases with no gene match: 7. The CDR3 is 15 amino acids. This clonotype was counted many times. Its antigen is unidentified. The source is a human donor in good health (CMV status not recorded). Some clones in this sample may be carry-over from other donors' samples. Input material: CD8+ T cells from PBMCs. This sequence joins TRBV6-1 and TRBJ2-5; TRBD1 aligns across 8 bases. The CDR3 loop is CASRFDRGPQETQYF. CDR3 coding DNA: TGTGCCAGCAGATTCGACAGGGGCCCCCAAGAGACCCAGTACTTC.